Following are 11 T cell receptor beta chains from one sample sequenced in a study of response to subunit inactivated influenza vaccine. TCRdb re-analysed the RT-PCR reads in MiXCR, keeping a single row per CDR3 protein. The table lists hundreds of thousands of distinct CDR3 sequences, approximately 17% of them singletons. The starting material was PBMCs from blood, obtained roughly 5 days after vaccination. The receptors here all came from a man in his fifties or sixties who received an inactivated influenza vaccine.

The table lists this clonotype with a count of one. The genes are TRBV5-5 and TRBJ2-3; D perhaps matches TRBD1 (5 bases). Looked up from germline, CDR1 is SGHKS and CDR2 is YYEKEE (reference sequence). The CDR3 spans 15 residues. V lost 0 bases and J 6 bases, leaving 14 bases between the germline ends. CDR3 DNA sequence: TGTGCCAGCAGCTTGGAGGGCAGGGTGGTTGATACGCAGTATTTT. Translation: CASSLEGRVVDTQYF.

This clonotype was counted at least ten times. The chain's CDR3 is CASSLGLAQETQYF. Here the CDR3 DNA reads TGTGCCAGCAGCCTTGGACTAGCGCAAGAGACCCAGTACTTC. The chain recombines TRBV5-6 with TRBJ2-5; 9 bases are shared with TRBD2. After removal of 4 bases from V and 2 bases from J, the junction contained 3 bases not matched to a gene. The germline V gene encodes CDR1 SGHDT and CDR2 YYEEEE. The CDR3 contains 14 residues.

The table lists this clonotype with a few counts. The rearrangement joins TRBV7-2 to TRBJ2-7; 8 bases fit TRBD2. This CDR3 is built from 15 residues. V was pared by 1 base and J by 7 bases, with 9 bases of the junction left unmatched. The V gene's germline CDR1 is SGHTA and CDR2 FQGNSA. CDR3 nucleotides: TGTGCCAGCAGCTTAGGGGGAGCGGGAGCAAGTGAGCAGTACTTC. Protein sequence: CASSLGGAGASEQYF. Full variable domain (rest looked up from reference TRBV7-2 and TRBJ2-7): GAGVSQSPSNKVTEKGKDVELRCDPISGHTALYWYRQSLGQGLEFLIYFQGNSAPDKSGLPSDRFSAERTGGSVSTLTIQRTQQEDSAVYLCASSLGGAGASEQYFGPGTRLTVT.

V is TRBV20-1 and J is TRBJ2-7; 9 bases are shared with TRBD2. V was pared by 1 base and J by 1 base, with 8 bases of the junction left unmatched. Germline V gene data show CDR1 as DFQATT and CDR2 as SNEGSKA (reference sequence). The CDR3 is 16 amino acids. DNA for the CDR3: TGCAGTGCTAGAGTACCCGGCGGGAGGGGATCCTACGAGCAGTACTTC. Amino acids: CSARVPGGRGSYEQYF.

The chain uses TRBV7-9 and TRBJ2-2; D might be TRBD1 or TRBD2, each matching 6 bases. This CDR3 has 16 residues. V lost 0 bases and J lost 5, with 13 bases in between. Germline CDR1 is SEHNR and CDR2 is FQNEAQ (reference sequence). The CDR3 DNA sequence: TGTGCCAGCAGCTTAGCGTCGGAGGGGGAAACCGGGGAGCTGTTTTTT. Translation gives CASSLASEGETGELFF.

Only one count was recorded for this clonotype. The gene calls are TRBV7-6 and TRBJ2-2; D is perhaps TRBD1 or TRBD2 (5 bases each). The CDR3 is 16 residues long. Trimming took 7 bases from V and 3 from J, leaving 18 bases between them. Germline CDR1 SGHVS, CDR2 FNYEAQ. The CDR3 region is CASNYAMGDDTGELFF. The CDR3 nucleotides are TGTGCCAGCAACTATGCTATGGGGGATGACACCGGGGAGCTGTTTTTT.

This clonotype was seen a single time. The chain uses TRBV2 and TRBJ2-7; TRBD1 might be the D (6 bases). The germline V gene encodes CDR1 SNHLY and CDR2 FYNNEI. The CDR3 contains 17 residues. Trimming took off 11 bases at V and 5 bases at J, with 31 bases between the two ends. This CDR3 reads CAFSSWGTGRRYHEQYF. The CDR3 nucleotides read TGTGCCTTCAGTTCCTGGGGAACAGGGCGCCGCTACCACGAGCAGTACTTC.

This clonotype was seen only a few times. The J gene is TRBJ2-1, the V gene TRBV15; D is unclear. Trimming removed 3 bases from V and 9 bases from J, with 9 bases in between. CDR1 and CDR2 from the germline V gene are LNHNV and YYDKDF (reference sequence). CDR3 size: 12 residues. The CDR3 DNA reads TGTGCCACCAGCAGGGAAAACGGTGAGCAGTTCTTC. This sequence encodes CATSRENGEQFF.

This clonotype has more than one count but fewer than ten. V is TRBV4-2 and J is TRBJ1-2; 7 nucleotides line up with TRBD1. The germline gives CDR1 LGHNA, CDR2 YNFKEQ. Losses at the gene ends were 0 bases for V and 5 bases for J; bases not matched to a gene: 6. The CDR3 is made up of 15 amino acids. CDR3 coding DNA: TGTGCCAGCAGCCAAGAGGGGGACAGACTGTATGGCTACACCTTC. It specifies CASSQEGDRLYGYTF.

The rearrangement joins TRBV6-5 to TRBJ2-2; no clear D gene. The CDR3 is 15 residues long. Germline V gives CDR1 MNHEY, CDR2 SVGAGI. V was clipped by 2 bases and J by 4 bases, with 11 bases between them. CDR3 residues: CASSYRRLPTGELFF. The CDR3 nucleotides read TGTGCCAGCAGTTACCGACGGCTCCCCACCGGGGAGCTGTTTTTT.

This clonotype was seen only a few times. V and J are TRBV6-1 and TRBJ2-3; D gene unclear. This CDR3 spans 14 amino acids. The V end was cut by 6 bases, the J end by 2 bases, with 12 bases between. CDR1 and CDR2 (germline): MNHNS, SASEGT. As DNA, the CDR3 is TGTGCCAGCAGCCCTGCGAGTCCCACAGATACGCAGTATTTT. Translated, it gives CASSPASPTDTQYF.